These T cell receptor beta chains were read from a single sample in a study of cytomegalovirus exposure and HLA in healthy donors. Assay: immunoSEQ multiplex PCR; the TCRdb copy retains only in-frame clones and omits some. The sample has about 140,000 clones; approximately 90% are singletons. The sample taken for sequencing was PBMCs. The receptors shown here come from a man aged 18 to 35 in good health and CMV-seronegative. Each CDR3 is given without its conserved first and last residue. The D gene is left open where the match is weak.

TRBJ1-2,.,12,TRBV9,ASSVEGSNYGYT
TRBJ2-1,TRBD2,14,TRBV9,ASSGRTSGRDNEQF
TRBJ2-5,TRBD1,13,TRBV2,ASTGETGIQETQY
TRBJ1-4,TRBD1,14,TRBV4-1,AGGGTGGATNEKLF
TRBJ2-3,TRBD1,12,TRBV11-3,ASSPDRRTDTQY
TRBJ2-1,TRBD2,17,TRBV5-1,ASSLVLGLARNRYNEQF
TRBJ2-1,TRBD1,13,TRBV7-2,ASSLAGTGAREQF
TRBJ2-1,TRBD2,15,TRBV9,ASSVDQRGALYNEQF
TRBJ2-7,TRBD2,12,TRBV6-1,ASSELAGWYEQY
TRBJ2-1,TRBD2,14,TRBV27,ASSLSRAGVYNEQF
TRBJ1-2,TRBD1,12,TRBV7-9,ASSSTGTNYGYT
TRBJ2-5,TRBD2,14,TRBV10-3,AISESSGGGQETQY
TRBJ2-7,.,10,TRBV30,AWNTGNAEQY
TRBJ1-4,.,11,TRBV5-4,ASSFVGEGKLF
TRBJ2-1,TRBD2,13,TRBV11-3,ASRVEGGAYNEQF
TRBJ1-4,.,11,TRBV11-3,ASSLGGGEKLF
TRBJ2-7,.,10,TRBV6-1,ASSGQTYEQY
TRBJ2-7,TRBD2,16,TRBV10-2,ATSREGLAGVYSYEQY
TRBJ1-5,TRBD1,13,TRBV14,ASSQTDRANQPQH
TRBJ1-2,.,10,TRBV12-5,ASALGGYGYT
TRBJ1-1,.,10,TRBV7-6,ASSLGQNEAF
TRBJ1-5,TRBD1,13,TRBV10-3,AISGPGQYNQPQH
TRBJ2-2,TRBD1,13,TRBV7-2,ASSLHQGAVGELF
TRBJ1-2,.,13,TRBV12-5,ASGLSRASGYGYT
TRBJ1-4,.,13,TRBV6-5,ATQDRGATNEKLF
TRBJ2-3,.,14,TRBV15,ATSRDRTPPGDTQY
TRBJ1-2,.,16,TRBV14,ASSQAGGLRPEDYGYT
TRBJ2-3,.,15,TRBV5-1,ASSTTLQRQTTDTQY
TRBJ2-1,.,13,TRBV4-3,ASSQDLGAYNEQF
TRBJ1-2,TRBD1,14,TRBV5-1,ASSPGTGETNYGYT
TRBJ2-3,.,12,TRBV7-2,ASSEQGNTDTQY
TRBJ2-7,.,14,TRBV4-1,ASSRGVGEVGYEQY
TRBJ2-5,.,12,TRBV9,ASSVGQGQETQY
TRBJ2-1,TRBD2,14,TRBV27,ASRLWTSGLYNEQF
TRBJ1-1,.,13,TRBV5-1,ASSLDERVYTEAF
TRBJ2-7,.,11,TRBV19,ASSRTDSRQQY
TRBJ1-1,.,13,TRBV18,ASSPGQLVDTEAF
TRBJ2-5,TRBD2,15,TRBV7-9,ASSLSVGGLPKETQY
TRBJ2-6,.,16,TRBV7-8,ASSPYGGTRSGANVLT
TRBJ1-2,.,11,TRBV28,ASSLGRARGYT
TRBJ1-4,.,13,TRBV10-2,ASSESTRSREKLF
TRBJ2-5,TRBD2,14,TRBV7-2,ASSLVAGERQETQY
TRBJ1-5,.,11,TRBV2,ASGGEGNQPQH
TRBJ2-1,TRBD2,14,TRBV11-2,ASSSRTSGWYNEQF
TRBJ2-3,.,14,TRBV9,ASSVEGGSSTDTQY
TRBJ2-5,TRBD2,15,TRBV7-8,ASSLASGLAGKETQY
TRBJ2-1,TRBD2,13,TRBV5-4,ASRASGRALNEQF
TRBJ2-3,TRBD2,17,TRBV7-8,ASSPWPYGSGLSTDTQY
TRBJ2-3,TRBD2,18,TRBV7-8,ASSLVRTSGSRLFTDTQY
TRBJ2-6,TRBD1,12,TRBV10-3,AIGRRQGANVLT
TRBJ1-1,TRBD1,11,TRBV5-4,ASSPGQGVEAF